This T cell receptor beta chain was observed in a study of blood T cell repertoires in COVID-19. For the study at large: Samples taken during acute and convalescent COVID-19 were collected in the United States, Italy and Spain. The analysed material was cDNA or gDNA that came from T cells, B-cell-depleted T cells, or PBMCs.

Under the authors' procedure: Scientists estimated how many nucleated cells there were by amplifying reference gene primers. The table came from immunoSEQ multiplex PCR; TCRdb's copy has only in-frame clones and leaves some out. That table furnishes V, J and clone size, whereas the DNA furnished D and trimming. Of approximately 120,000 clones in the sample, around 74% were seen once. The sequencing sample was made of peripheral blood. The source is a man in his 60s with acute or convalescent COVID-19.

The CDR3 loop is CASSVRGEGYMNTEAFF. CDR3 nucleotides: TGTGCCAGCAGCGTAAGAGGGGAGGGGTACATGAACACTGAAGCTTTCTTT. V gene TRBV9 combines with J gene TRBJ1-1, with D possibly being TRBD1 (5 bases). Germline values: CDR1 SGDLS, CDR2 YYNGEE. The CDR3 spans 17 residues. The V and J ends lost 1 base and 0 bases respectively, with 16 bases between them.